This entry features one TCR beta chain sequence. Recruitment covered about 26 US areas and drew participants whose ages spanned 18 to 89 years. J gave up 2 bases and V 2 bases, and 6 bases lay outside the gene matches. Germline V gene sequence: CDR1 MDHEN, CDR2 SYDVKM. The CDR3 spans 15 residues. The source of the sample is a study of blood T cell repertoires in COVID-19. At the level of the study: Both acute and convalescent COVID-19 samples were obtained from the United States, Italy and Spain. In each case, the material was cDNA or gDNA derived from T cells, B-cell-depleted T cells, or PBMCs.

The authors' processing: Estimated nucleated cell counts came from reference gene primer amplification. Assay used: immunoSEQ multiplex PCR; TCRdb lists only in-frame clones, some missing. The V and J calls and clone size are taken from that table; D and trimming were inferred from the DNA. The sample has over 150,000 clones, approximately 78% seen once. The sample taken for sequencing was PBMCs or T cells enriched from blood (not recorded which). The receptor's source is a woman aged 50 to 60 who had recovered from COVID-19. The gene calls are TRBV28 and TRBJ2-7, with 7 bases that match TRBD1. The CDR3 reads CASSLRGRGTYEQYF. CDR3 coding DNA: TGTGCCAGCAGTTTAAGGGGGCGAGGGACCTACGAGCAGTACTTC.